The TCR beta chain described here comes from a study of breast tumors, draining lymph nodes, adjacent tissues. Of note for this clonotype: Its antigen remains unidentified.

Study observations and caveats: Tumor T cell lymph node origin was a supported hypothesis, not proven. Tumor repertoires ranked between lymph nodes and nontumor tissue in diversity, with V and J gene preferences. Data fit most tumor T cells coming from lymph node, expanding in tumor.

V was clipped by 2 bases and J by 6 bases, with 18 bases between them. The length of the CDR3 is 16 residues. Germline CDR1 is SGHKS and CDR2 is YYEKEE (reference sequence). TCRdb re-called the multiplex PCR reads with MiXCR, one entry per CDR3 protein. This table has over 60,000 distinct CDR3 sequences, around 43% appearing once. Sequenced material: breast tumor tissue. The chain carries TRBV5-5 and TRBJ2-1; a weak D match, TRBD2 (8 bases). The source is a female donor with breast cancer. Some clones in this sample may be carry-over from other donors' samples. CDR3 amino acids: CASSLTGAGGGNEQFF. CDR3 nucleotides: TGTGCCAGCAGCTTAACAGGGGCGGGAGGAGGCAATGAGCAGTTCTTC.